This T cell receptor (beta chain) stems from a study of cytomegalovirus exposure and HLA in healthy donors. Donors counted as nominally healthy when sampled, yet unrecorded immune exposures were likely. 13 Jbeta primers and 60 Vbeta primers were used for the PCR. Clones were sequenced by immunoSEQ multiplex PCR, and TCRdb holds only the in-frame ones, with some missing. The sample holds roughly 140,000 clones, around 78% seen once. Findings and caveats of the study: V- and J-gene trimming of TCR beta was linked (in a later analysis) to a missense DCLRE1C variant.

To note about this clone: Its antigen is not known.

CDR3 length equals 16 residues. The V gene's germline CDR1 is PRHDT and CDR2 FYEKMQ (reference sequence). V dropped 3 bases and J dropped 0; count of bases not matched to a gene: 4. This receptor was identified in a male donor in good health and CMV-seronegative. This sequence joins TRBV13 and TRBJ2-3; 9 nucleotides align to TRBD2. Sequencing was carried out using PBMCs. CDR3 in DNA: TGTGCCAGCAGCTTGCCTAGCGGGACTAGCACAGATACGCAGTATTTT. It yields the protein CASSLPSGTSTDTQYF.